Below, 4 T cell receptor beta chains from the same sample are listed, as sequenced in a study of blood T cell repertoires in COVID-19. Using immunoSEQ multiplex PCR, the repertoire was profiled, and TCRdb retains in-frame clones only, with some absent. The sample consists of around 100,000 clones, roughly 87% of them appearing once. The source material was peripheral blood. The receptors derive from a man younger than 45 in a cohort sampled during active COVID-19.

This sequence joins TRBV28 and TRBJ1-5; possible D gene TRBD1, 6 bases. Germline loops: CDR1 MDHEN, CDR2 SYDVKM. The CDR3 length is 15 residues. Trimming removed 7 bases from V and 3 bases from J, with 16 bases in between. This CDR3 reads CASNPSKGDNQPQHF. CDR3 in DNA: TGTGCCAGCAATCCTTCCAAGGGGGACAATCAGCCCCAGCATTTT.

The chain is built from TRBV27 and TRBJ2-1; the D is unclear. Germline CDR1 and CDR2: MNHEY and SMNVEV (reference sequence). V gave up 5 bases and J gave up 3 bases, with 8 bases separating them. The length of the CDR3 is 13 residues. The CDR3 nucleotides are TGTGCCAGCAGTGTAACTCGCTACAATGAGCAGTTCTTC. Residues: CASSVTRYNEQFF.

The chain couples TRBV9 to TRBJ1-1; D is possibly TRBD1 (5 bases). Trimming removed 0 bases at V and 1 base at J, with 13 bases between. Per germline, CDR1 SGDLS and CDR2 YYNGEE. This CDR3 is 16 amino acids long. The CDR3 sequence: CASSVAAGGKNTEAFF. The CDR3 nucleotides are TGTGCCAGCAGCGTAGCTGCGGGGGGTAAGAACACTGAAGCTTTCTTT. Combining the CDR3 with reference TRBV9 and TRBJ1-1 gives the whole variable domain DSGVTQTPKHLITATGQRVTLRCSPRSGDLSVYWYQQSLDQGLQFLIQYYNGEERAKGNILERFSAQQFPDLHSELNLSSLELGDSALYFCASSVAAGGKNTEAFFGQGTRLTVV.

The chain has TRBV5-6 and TRBJ2-3; the D is unclear. This CDR3 region has 12 residues. Per germline, CDR1 SGHDT and CDR2 YYEEEE. Trimming left V 1 base short and J 7 bases short, with 7 bases between. The CDR3 protein is CASSLRVNTQYF. The DNA of the CDR3 is TGTGCCAGCAGCTTGCGGGTCAATACGCAGTATTTT.